This entry features one T cell receptor beta chain sequence. The repertoire was sequenced with immunoSEQ multiplex PCR; TCRdb's copy has only in-frame clones and lacks some. Of over 200,000 clones in the sample, approximately 90% were seen once. Trimming left V 0 bases short and J 5 bases short, with 8 bases between. CDR3 size: 13 residues. Germline lookup yields CDR1 SEHNR and CDR2 FQNEAQ (reference sequence). This sample stems from a study of blood T cell repertoires in COVID-19. At the level of the study: From the United States, Italy and Spain came samples of acute and convalescent COVID-19.

This receptor was identified in a woman aged 40 to 49 with acute or convalescent COVID-19. The sample taken for sequencing was peripheral blood. This sequence joins TRBV7-9 and TRBJ2-7; no clear D gene. CDR3 loop: CASSLAADHEQYV. In DNA, the CDR3 is TGTGCCAGCAGCTTAGCGGCGGATCACGAGCAGTACGTC.